This T cell receptor (beta chain) was identified in a study of T cell changes during pregnancy in multiple sclerosis. Clones were sequenced by immunoSEQ multiplex PCR, and TCRdb holds only the in-frame ones, with some missing. The sample shows around 74,000 clones, about 88% of them seen only once. V was shortened by 4 bases and J by 0 bases, with 12 bases between the two germline ends. The CDR3 length is 15 residues. Germline CDR1 and CDR2: LNHDA and SQIVND (reference sequence). The chain links TRBV19 to TRBJ1-1, with D possibly matching TRBD1 (6 bases). The sequencing here drew on peripheral blood, taken before pregnancy. The TCR was taken from a female donor with multiple sclerosis, enrolled in a pregnancy study. Here the CDR3 DNA reads TGTGCCAGTAGTAGGACAGACCTTATGAACACTGAAGCTTTCTTT. Amino acids: CASSRTDLMNTEAFF. Full variable domain (rest looked up from reference TRBV19 and TRBJ1-1): DGGITQSPKYLFRKEGQNVTLSCEQNLNHDAMYWYRQDPGQGLRLIYYSQIVNDFQKGDIAEGYSVSREKKESFPLTVTSAQKNPTAFYLCASSRTDLMNTEAFFGQGTRLTVV.